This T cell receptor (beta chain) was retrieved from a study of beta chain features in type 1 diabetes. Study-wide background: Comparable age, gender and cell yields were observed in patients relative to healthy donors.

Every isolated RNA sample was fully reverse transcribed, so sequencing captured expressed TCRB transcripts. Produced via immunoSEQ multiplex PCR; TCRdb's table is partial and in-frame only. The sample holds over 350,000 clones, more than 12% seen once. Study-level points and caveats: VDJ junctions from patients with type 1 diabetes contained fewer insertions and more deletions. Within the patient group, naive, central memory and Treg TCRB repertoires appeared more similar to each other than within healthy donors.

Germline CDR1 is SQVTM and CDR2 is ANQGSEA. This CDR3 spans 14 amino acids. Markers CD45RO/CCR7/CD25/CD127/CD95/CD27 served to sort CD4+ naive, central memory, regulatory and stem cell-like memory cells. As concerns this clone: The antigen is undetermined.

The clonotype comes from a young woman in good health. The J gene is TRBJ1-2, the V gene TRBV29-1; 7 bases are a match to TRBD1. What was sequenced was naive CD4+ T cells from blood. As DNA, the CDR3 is TGCAGGTTGGGGTACAGGGGCCCCAACTATGGCTACACCTTC. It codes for CRLGYRGPNYGYTF.